This paragraph reports one T cell receptor beta chain. Its matching antigen is unknown. V lost 1 base, J lost 1 base, and 8 bases lay in between. The CDR3 sequence is 14 residues long. Germline V gene lookup returns CDR1 MNHNS and CDR2 SASEGT. Here immunoSEQ multiplex PCR was the method, and the copy in TCRdb shows in-frame clones only, minus some. The sample holds 150,000 to 200,000 clones, roughly 92% seen once. The source of the sample is a study of T cell responses to AZD1222 COVID-19 vaccine. Findings and limits, study-wide: There were mostly white British donors and more females than males, and clonal diversity was possibly underestimated. Nearly half of spike-specific TCRs reportedly target unmutated variant regions.

The clonotype comes from an adult who received the AZD1222 COVID-19 vaccine. The sequences come from peripheral blood, collected 28 days after the second AZD1222 dose. This chain uses TRBV6-1 with TRBJ2-7, with TRBD2 as a possible D gene (6 bases). The CDR3 protein is CASSEGGVSYEQYF. The CDR3 DNA reads as TGTGCCAGCAGTGAAGGCGGGGTATCCTACGAGCAGTACTTC.